The entry below gives a single TCR beta chain sequence along with its context. The data were taken from a study of blood T cell repertoires in COVID-19. With V trimmed by 5 bases and J by 2 bases, 12 bases remained unmatched. Germline assignment: CDR1 KGHSH and CDR2 LQKENI. CDR3 size: 17 residues. Assay: immunoSEQ multiplex PCR; the TCRdb copy retains only in-frame clones and omits some. Counted here are roughly 99,000 clones, roughly nine tenths occurring once; the ten biggest clones make up about 5.3%. This receptor was identified in a man aged 40-50 years with active or convalescent COVID-19. Sequencing was done on a sample of peripheral blood. The rearrangement joins TRBV18 to TRBJ2-5; 9 positions agree with TRBD2. CDR3 sequence: CASSANPTSGEQETQYF. The CDR3 DNA follows: TGTGCCAGCTCAGCTAATCCGACTAGCGGAGAGCAAGAGACCCAGTACTTC.